These 3 T cell receptor beta chains were all obtained from the same sample, sequenced in a study of CD8 T cells in ankylosing spondylitis. TCRdb analysed the 5' RACE reads with MiXCR anew, one entry per CDR3 protein. The sample consists of approximately 25,000 distinct CDR3 sequences, roughly a sixth of them appearing once. Material for sequencing was blood. Source of these receptors: a male donor with ankylosing spondylitis or in good health (not recorded which).

This clonotype appeared a few times. The chain combines TRBV11-3 with TRBJ2-3, with TRBD1 identical over 8 bases. Germline values: CDR1 SGHNT, CDR2 YENEEA. The CDR3 has 16 residues. J lost 4 bases, V lost 5 bases, and 11 bases had no gene match. CDR3 coding DNA: TGTGCCAGCAGCCCTAGAACAGGGGGTACGGCAGATACGCAGTATTTT. Its translation: CASSPRTGGTADTQYF.

This clonotype was counted a few times. V usage is TRBV28 and J usage is TRBJ2-7; the D gene could be TRBD1 or TRBD2 (5 bases each). CDR3 length: 14 amino acids. Trimming cost V 2 bases and J 3 bases, with 11 bases left between them. Per germline, CDR1 MDHEN and CDR2 SYDVKM. CDR3 amino acids: CASSLPGRFYEQYF. The CDR3 nucleotides read TGTGCCAGCAGTTTACCAGGGAGATTCTACGAGCAGTACTTC.

Only a few counts were recorded for this clonotype. V usage is TRBV11-2 and J usage is TRBJ2-2; perhaps D is TRBD1 or TRBD2 (5 bases each). CDR1 and CDR2 (germline): SGHAT, FQNNGV. Trimming pared 5 bases from V and 7 bases from J, leaving 17 bases between. The CDR3 is 15 residues long. The CDR3 DNA reads TGTGCCAGCAGCCCCCGGGACCTAGGCGGCGGGGAGCTGTTTTTT. This gives the protein CASSPRDLGGGELFF.